The T cell receptor (beta chain) described here comes from a study of T cells in Graves' hyperthyroidism and ophthalmopathy. General study points: A median about 6.5 months before onset, the model predicted ophthalmopathy. From stable hyperthyroidism, ophthalmopathy was set apart by a 13 V-J model. Most thyroid clonotypes expanded above 0.001 appeared in blood too.

About this clonotype: The antigen remains undetermined.

Amplification of TCR beta CDR3 regions was performed using RNA transcripts as template. The primer set for the first-round RT-PCR of the TCR CDR3 was HTBI. TCRdb analysed the multiplex PCR reads with MiXCR anew, one entry per CDR3 protein. The repertoire includes under 400,000 distinct CDR3 sequences, 15% to 20% of them detected once, and 45% to 55% sits in the top ten. Germline V lookup: CDR1 DFQATT, CDR2 SNEGSKA (reference sequence). Trimming removed 5 bases from V and 3 bases from J; junction bases left unmatched: 11. The CDR3 length is 16 residues. The source of the PBMCs was 8 to 10 ml of fresh peripheral blood.

What was sequenced was blood. The chain has TRBV20-1 and TRBJ2-1; 9 positions match TRBD2. The TCR originated in a woman aged 45-65 years with Graves' hyperthyroidism. CDR3 sequence: CSALPLASGNYNEQFF. For the CDR3, the DNA is TGCAGTGCTCTCCCCCTTGCTAGCGGGAACTACAATGAGCAGTTCTTC.